The rows below give T cell receptor beta chains drawn from one sample of a study of blood T cell repertoires in COVID-19. Sequenced by immunoSEQ multiplex PCR; TCRdb stores in-frame clones only, minus some. This table has 120,000 to 150,000 clones, more than 75% appearing once. The sequenced material came from peripheral blood. These receptors originate from a woman at least 80 years old with acute or convalescent COVID-19. The CDR3 runs from the conserved cysteine through the conserved F or W. The order of the fields is V gene, J gene, CDR3 length, CDR3 protein.

TRBV28,TRBJ1-3,18,CASSSRTGLLRSGNTIYF
TRBV6-2/TRBV6-3,TRBJ2-1,12,CASSFGGNEQFF
TRBV25-1,TRBJ1-1,15,CASSERLQGNTEAFF
TRBV28,TRBJ2-3,18,CASSLPFSGGGPSDTQYF
TRBV28,TRBJ2-5,14,CASSLRQGGETQYF
TRBV6-5,TRBJ1-2,14,CASKAVEGASGYTF
TRBV7-9,TRBJ2-7,16,CASSTGTGAGFYEQYF
TRBV19,TRBJ1-2,12,CASSQGFYGYTF
TRBV2,TRBJ2-5,16,CASSGLELAGGPSQYF
TRBV28,TRBJ1-3,15,CASREGVSSGNTIYF
TRBV7-2,TRBJ2-4,16,CASSRQRPLAKNIQYF
TRBV28,TRBJ1-2,14,CASSLSRSRGGYTF
TRBV20-1,TRBJ2-3,11,CSAEGPDTQYF
TRBV27,TRBJ2-1,16,CASISLAGGPYNEQFF
TRBV11-2,TRBJ2-2,14,CASSFPGGPGELFF